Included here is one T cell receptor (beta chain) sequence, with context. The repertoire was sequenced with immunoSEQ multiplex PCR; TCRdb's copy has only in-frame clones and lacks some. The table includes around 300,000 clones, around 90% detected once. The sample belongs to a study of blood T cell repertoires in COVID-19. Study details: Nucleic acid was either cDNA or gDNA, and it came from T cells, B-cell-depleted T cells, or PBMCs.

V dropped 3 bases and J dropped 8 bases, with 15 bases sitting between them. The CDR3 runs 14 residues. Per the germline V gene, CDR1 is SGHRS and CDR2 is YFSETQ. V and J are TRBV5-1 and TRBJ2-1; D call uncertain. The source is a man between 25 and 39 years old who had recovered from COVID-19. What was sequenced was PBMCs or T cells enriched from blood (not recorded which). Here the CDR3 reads CASSSLNRAYEQFF. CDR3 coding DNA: TGCGCCAGCAGCTCCCTAAACCGTGCGTATGAGCAGTTCTTC.